This TCR beta chain was identified in a study of T cells after yellow fever vaccination. CDR1 SEHNR and CDR2 FQNEAQ come from the germline V gene (reference sequence). Losses at the gene ends were 4 bases for V and 8 bases for J; bases not matched to a gene: 13. This CDR3 contains 16 residues. Generation of TCR cDNA used 5'RACE template switching (which added a universal primer site and UMIs). From the 5' RACE reads, TCRdb called clonotypes with MiXCR, one entry per CDR3 protein. The table shows around 500,000 distinct CDR3 sequences, with just over 20% occurring only once. This clonotype was seen more than once but under ten times.

The rearrangement links TRBV7-9 to TRBJ1-4, with 7 nucleotides matching TRBD1. Sequencing used PBMCs, obtained more than 20 days after the first yellow fever vaccination. This receptor was taken from a young man who received the YFV17D yellow fever vaccine. The CDR3 bases are TGTGCCAGCAGCTCATCGACAGGGAGAGGCTTCGAAAAACTGTTTTTT. It is translated as CASSSSTGRGFEKLFF. Combining the CDR3 with reference TRBV7-9 and TRBJ1-4 gives the whole variable domain DTGVSQNPRHKITKRGQNVTFRCDPISEHNRLYWYRQTLGQGPEFLTYFQNEAQLEKSRLLSDRFSAERPKGSFSTLEIQRTEQGDSAMYLCASSSSTGRGFEKLFFGSGTQLSVL.